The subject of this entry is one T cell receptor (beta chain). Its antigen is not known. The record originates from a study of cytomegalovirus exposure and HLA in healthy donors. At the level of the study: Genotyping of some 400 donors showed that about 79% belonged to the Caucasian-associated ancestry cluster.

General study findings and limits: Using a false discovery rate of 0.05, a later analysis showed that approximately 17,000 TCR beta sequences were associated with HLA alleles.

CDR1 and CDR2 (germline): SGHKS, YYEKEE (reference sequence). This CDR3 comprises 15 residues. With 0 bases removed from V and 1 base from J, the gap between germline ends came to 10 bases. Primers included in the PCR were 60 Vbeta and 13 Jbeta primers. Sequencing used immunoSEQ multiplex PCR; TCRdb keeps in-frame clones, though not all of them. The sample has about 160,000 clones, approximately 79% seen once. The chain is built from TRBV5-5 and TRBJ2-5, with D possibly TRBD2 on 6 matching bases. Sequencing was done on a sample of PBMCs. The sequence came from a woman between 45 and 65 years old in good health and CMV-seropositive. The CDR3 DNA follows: TGTGCCAGCAGCTTGGGCCCGACTAGCCAAGAGACCCAGTACTTC. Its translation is CASSLGPTSQETQYF.